This TCR beta chain was sequenced for a study of blood T cell repertoires in COVID-19. This clone has a single count. This CDR3 spans 15 amino acids. With V trimmed by 1 base and J by 9 bases, 5 bases remained unmatched. Germline CDR1 and CDR2: SGHDN and FVKESK. Using immunoSEQ multiplex PCR, the repertoire was profiled, and TCRdb retains in-frame clones only, with some absent. The sample carries about 220,000 clones, under 90% recorded once. Adults between roughly 18 and 90 years of age took part from under 25 US areas. The sample was PBMCs or T cells enriched from blood (not recorded which). The rearrangement joins TRBV14 to TRBJ2-1, with TRBD2 matching 11 bases. The TCR was taken from a woman in her fifties or sixties who had recovered from COVID-19. CDR3 DNA sequence: TGTGCCAGCAGCCAAGTACTAGCGGGAGCCAGTGAGCAGTTCTTC. Its protein product is CASSQVLAGASEQFF.